The 14 T cell receptor beta chains in this list originate from one sample, sequenced in a study of T cells in Graves' hyperthyroidism and ophthalmopathy. RNA transcripts served as the template for amplifying TCR beta CDR3 regions. HTBI primers were the set used in a first-round RT-PCR of the TCR CDR3. TCRdb re-derived calls from the multiplex PCR reads in MiXCR, one entry per CDR3 protein. The data show 340,000 or so distinct CDR3 sequences, roughly a fifth seen once. What was sequenced was blood. The source of these receptors is a woman between 45 and 65 years old with Graves' hyperthyroidism.

This clonotype was counted ten times or more. The chain recombines TRBV12-3 or TRBV12-4 with TRBJ2-6, with 7 bases identical to TRBD1. After removal of 1 base from V and 0 bases from J, the junction contained 9 bases not matched to a gene. The CDR3 consists of 19 residues. CDR3: CASSLGPRGTLSGANVLTF. The CDR3 bases are TGTGCCAGCAGTTTAGGCCCCAGGGGGACCCTCTCTGGGGCCAACGTCCTGACTTTC.

This clonotype turned up a few times. The chain links TRBV14 to TRBJ2-1, with 10 bases that match TRBD2. Germline V gives CDR1 SGHDN, CDR2 FVKESK. The junction had 9 bases not matched to a gene; V was cut back by 3 bases and J by 7 bases. The CDR3 totals 16 residues. The CDR3 region is CASSQYLGTSVNEQFF. CDR3 nucleotide sequence: TGTGCCAGCAGCCAGTACCTCGGGACTAGCGTAAATGAGCAGTTCTTC. The variable domain in full, completed from reference TRBV14 and TRBJ2-1, reads EAGVTQFPSHSVIEKGQTVTLRCDPISGHDNLYWYRRVMGKEIKFLLHFVKESKQDESGMPNNRFLAERTGGTYSTLKVQPAELEDSGVYFCASSQYLGTSVNEQFFGPGTRLTVL.

A word on this clonotype: At one of its ends the junction is not consistent with the germline gene, which may arise from a read error. The chain carries TRBV20-1 and TRBJ1-2; D unresolved. Germline V lookup: CDR1 DFQATT, CDR2 SNEGSKA (reference sequence). The CDR3 extends over 17 amino acids. The CDR3 bases are TGCAGTGCCAGAGTGGTGTTCCGGGAGACTTATAACTATGGCTACACCTTC. Translation gives CSARVVFRETYNYGYTF.

This clonotype was recorded many times. This rearrangement joins TRBV28 to TRBJ1-1; the D is unclear. V was cut by 6 bases and J by 6 bases, with 11 bases left in between. The CDR3 is 12 residues long. Per the germline V gene, CDR1 is MDHEN and CDR2 is SYDVKM. The CDR3 loop is CASSLGGAEAFF. Written as DNA, the CDR3 is TGTGCCAGCAGCCTTGGAGGCGCTGAAGCTTTCTTT.

In its sample, this clonotype was seen many times. This chain connects TRBV7-2 to TRBJ2-7, with 8 bases that match TRBD1. Per germline, CDR1 SGHTA and CDR2 FQGNSA. The CDR3 loop spans 13 amino acids. The J segment lost 4 bases and the V segment lost 6 bases, leaving 5 bases of the junction unmatched. CDR3 region: CASSAGQEYEQYF. The CDR3 nucleotides are TGTGCCAGCAGTGCGGGACAGGAGTACGAGCAGTACTTC.

This clonotype was observed many times. The chain links TRBV2 to TRBJ2-7, with D maybe TRBD1 (6 bases). V was pared by 6 bases and J by 3 bases, with 15 bases between. Germline-derived CDR1 and CDR2 are SNHLY and FYNNEI. CDR3 length equals 14 residues. The chain's CDR3 is CASRLGHRDYEQYF. CDR3 bases: TGTGCCAGCAGGCTCGGACACAGGGACTACGAGCAGTACTTC.

V is TRBV27 and J is TRBJ1-5; D is unresolved. The CDR3 spans 17 residues. Germline V gives CDR1 MNHEY, CDR2 SMNVEV (reference sequence). Trimming cost V 3 bases and J 0 bases, with 15 bases left between them. CDR3 loop: CASSLGRTPYSNQPQHF. CDR3 coding DNA: TGTGCCAGCAGTTTGGGGAGGACTCCCTATAGCAATCAGCCCCAGCATTTT.

Note on this clonotype: A much larger clone sits a single nucleotide away, making a read error possible. CDR3 in amino acids: CASTTGVPDQPQHF. CDR3 nucleotide sequence: TGTGCCAGCACCACAGGGGTCCCTGATCAGCCCCAGCATTTT. J is TRBJ1-5 and V is TRBV12-3 or TRBV12-4; 7 bases fit TRBD1. The J segment lost 5 bases and the V segment lost 7 bases, leaving 8 bases of the junction unmatched. There are 14 residues in the CDR3.

This clonotype was counted between two and nine times. V and J are TRBV9 and TRBJ1-1, with unresolved D. CDR3 length: 13 amino acids. Trimming stripped 0 bases from V and 2 bases from J, with 5 bases between. Germline V lookup: CDR1 SGDLS, CDR2 YYNGEE. The CDR3 DNA reads TGTGCCAGCAGCGTAGATCTCAACACTGAAGCTTTCTTT. Translation gives CASSVDLNTEAFF.

As for this clonotype: This CDR3 fails to terminate in the conserved phenylalanine or tryptophan, so it likely reflects a read error. The V gene is TRBV27, the J gene TRBJ2-7, with 7 bases that match TRBD1. This CDR3 contains 14 residues. Germline loops: CDR1 MNHEY, CDR2 SMNVEV (reference sequence). V gave up 8 bases and J gave up 1 base; unmatched junction bases: 8. CDR3 in amino acids: CASQRGQKSYEQYL. The CDR3 DNA sequence: TGTGCCAGCCAAAGGGGGCAAAAGTCCTACGAGCAGTACCTC.

The V call is TRBV27, the J call TRBJ1-2; tentatively, D is TRBD1 (6 bases). The CDR3 sequence is 14 residues long. Trimming left V 2 bases short and J 1 base short, with 8 bases between. Germline V gene lookup returns CDR1 MNHEY and CDR2 SMNVEV (reference sequence). DNA for the CDR3: TGTGCCAGCAGTTTAACAGGGAGTAACTATGGCTACACCTTC. Translation gives CASSLTGSNYGYTF.

This chain connects TRBV3-1 to TRBJ2-7; tentatively, D is TRBD2 (5 bases). This CDR3 comprises 14 residues. Germline values: CDR1 LGHDT, CDR2 YNNKEL (reference sequence). V shed 0 bases and J shed 6 bases, with 12 bases lying between them. The CDR3 DNA sequence: TGTGCCAGCAGCCAAGATCTTGTGGCGGGCGAGCAGTACTTC. It codes for CASSQDLVAGEQYF.

In this sample, this clonotype turned up many times. The J gene is TRBJ2-5, the V gene TRBV28; TRBD1 matches 7 bases. Germline CDR1 reads MDHEN; CDR2 reads SYDVKM. V lost 6 bases, J lost 0 bases, and 7 bases stayed unmatched. The CDR3 has 15 amino acids. This CDR3 reads CASSGTVQYQETQYF. The CDR3 nucleotides are TGTGCCAGCAGCGGGACAGTTCAGTACCAAGAGACCCAGTACTTC.

The chain links TRBV10-2 to TRBJ1-5, with 10 nucleotides matching TRBD1. In germline, CDR1 is WSHSY, CDR2 SAAADI. Trimming took 3 bases from V and 6 from J; bases not matched to a gene: 2. The length of the CDR3 is 14 residues. As DNA, the CDR3 is TGCGCCAGCAGTGAAGGGACAGGGGCTCAGCCCCAGCATTTT. Translated, it gives CASSEGTGAQPQHF.